The T cell receptor (beta chain) under discussion was sequenced for a study of monozygotic twins with inflammatory bowel disease. TCR libraries were prepared from 3,500 to 4,500 ng total RNA each. TCRdb processed the 5' RACE reads again and assigns one entry to each CDR3 protein, with no DNA. Recorded for this sample: around 190,000 distinct CDR3 sequences. Germline assignment: CDR1 MNHEY and CDR2 SVGAGI. The CDR3 loop spans 16 amino acids. A remark on this clonotype: Its antigen remains unidentified.

Points from the study as a whole: Versus healthy twins, IBD patients showed fewer clonotypes shared with others, especially with disease activity.

This chain joins TRBV6-5 and TRBJ1-6; lacking DNA, the TRBD1 call made by TCRdb goes unchecked. Sequences were obtained from blood. The TCR comes from a human donor with ulcerative colitis or Crohn's disease, or a healthy co-twin of an affected twin (not recorded which). CDR3 loop: CASSYSDPGYNSPLHF.